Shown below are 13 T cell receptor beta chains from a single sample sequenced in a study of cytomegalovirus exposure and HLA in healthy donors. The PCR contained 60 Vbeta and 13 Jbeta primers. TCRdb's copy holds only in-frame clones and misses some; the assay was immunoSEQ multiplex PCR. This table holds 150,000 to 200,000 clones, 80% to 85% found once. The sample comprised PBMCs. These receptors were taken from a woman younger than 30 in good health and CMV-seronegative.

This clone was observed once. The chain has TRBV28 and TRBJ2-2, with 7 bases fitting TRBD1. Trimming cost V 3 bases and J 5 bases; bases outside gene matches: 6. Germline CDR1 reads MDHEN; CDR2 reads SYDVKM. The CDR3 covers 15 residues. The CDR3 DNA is TGTGCCAGCAGTTTTATAGGGGGCCGAACCGGGGAGCTGTTTTTT. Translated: CASSFIGGRTGELFF.

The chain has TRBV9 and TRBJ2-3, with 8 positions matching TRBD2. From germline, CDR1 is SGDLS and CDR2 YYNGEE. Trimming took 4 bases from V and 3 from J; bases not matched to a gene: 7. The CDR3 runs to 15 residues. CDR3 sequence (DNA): TGTGCCAGCAGCAAAGCGGGAGACGGTACAGATACGCAGTATTTT. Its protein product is CASSKAGDGTDTQYF.

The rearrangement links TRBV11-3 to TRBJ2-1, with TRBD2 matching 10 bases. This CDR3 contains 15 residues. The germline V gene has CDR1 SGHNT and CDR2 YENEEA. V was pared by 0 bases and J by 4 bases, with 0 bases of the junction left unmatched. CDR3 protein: CASSLELAGYNEQFF. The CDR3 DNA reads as TGTGCCAGCAGCTTAGAACTAGCGGGATACAATGAGCAGTTCTTC.

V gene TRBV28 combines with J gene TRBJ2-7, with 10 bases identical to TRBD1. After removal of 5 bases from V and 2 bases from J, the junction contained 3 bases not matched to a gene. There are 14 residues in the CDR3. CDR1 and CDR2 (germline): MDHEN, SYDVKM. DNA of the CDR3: TGTGCCAGCAGTCCCGGGACAGGGGCCTACGAGCAGTACTTC. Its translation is CASSPGTGAYEQYF.

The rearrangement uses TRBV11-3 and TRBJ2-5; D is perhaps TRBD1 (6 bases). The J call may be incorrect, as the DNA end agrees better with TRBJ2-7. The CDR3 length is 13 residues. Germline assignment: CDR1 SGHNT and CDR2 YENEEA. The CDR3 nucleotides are TGTGCCAGCAGCTCGATGACAGGCCACGAGCAGTACTTC. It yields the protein CASSSMTGHEQYF.

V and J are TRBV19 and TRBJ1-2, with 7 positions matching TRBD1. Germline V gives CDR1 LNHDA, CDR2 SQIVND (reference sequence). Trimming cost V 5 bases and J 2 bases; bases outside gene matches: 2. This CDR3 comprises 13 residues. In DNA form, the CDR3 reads TGTGCCAGTAGTCGACAGGGCAACTATGGCTACACCTTC. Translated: CASSRQGNYGYTF.

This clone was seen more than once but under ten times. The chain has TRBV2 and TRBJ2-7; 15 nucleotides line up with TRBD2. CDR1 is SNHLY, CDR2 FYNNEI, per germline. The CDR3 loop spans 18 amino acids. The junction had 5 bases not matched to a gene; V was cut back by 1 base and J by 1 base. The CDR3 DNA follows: TGTGCCAGCAGTGAAGGCGGACTAGCGGGAGGGCGGTCCTACGAGCAGTACGTC. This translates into CASSEGGLAGGRSYEQYV.

CDR3 sequence: CASSLTGTSGETNEQFF. CDR3 DNA: TGTGCCAGCAGTCTAACCGGGACTAGCGGGGAAACCAATGAGCAGTTCTTC. The chain carries TRBV27 and TRBJ2-1; 13 nucleotides align to TRBD2. The CDR3 runs 17 residues. From germline, CDR1 is MNHEY and CDR2 SMNVEV (reference sequence). The J segment lost 6 bases and the V segment lost 5 bases, leaving 10 bases of the junction unmatched.

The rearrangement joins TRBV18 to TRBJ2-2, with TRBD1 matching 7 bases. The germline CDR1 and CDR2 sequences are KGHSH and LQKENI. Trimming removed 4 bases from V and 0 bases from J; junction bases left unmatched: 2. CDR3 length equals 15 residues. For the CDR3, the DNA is TGTGCCAGCTCACTTGACAGGGCGAACACCGGGGAGCTGTTTTTT. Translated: CASSLDRANTGELFF.

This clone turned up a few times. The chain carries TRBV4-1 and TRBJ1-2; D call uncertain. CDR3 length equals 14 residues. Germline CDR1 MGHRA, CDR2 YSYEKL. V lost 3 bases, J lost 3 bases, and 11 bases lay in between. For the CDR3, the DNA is TGCGCCAGCAGCCATGTACAGCCTTACTATGGCTACACCTTC. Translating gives CASSHVQPYYGYTF.

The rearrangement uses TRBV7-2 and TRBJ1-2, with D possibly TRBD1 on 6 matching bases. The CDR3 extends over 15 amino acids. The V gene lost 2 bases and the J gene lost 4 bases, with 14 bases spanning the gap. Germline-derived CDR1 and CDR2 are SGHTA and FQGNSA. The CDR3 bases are TGTGCCAGCAGCTTATGGGACCAGGGGAGCTATGGCTACACCTTC. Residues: CASSLWDQGSYGYTF.

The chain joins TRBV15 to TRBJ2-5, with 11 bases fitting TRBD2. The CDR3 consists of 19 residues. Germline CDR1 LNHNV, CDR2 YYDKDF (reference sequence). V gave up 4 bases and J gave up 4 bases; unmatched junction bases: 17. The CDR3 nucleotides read TGTGCCACCAGCACCGCGACGGCTAGCGGGAGGACCCTCGGAGAGACCCAGTACTTC. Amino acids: CATSTATASGRTLGETQYF. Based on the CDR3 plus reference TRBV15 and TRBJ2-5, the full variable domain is DAMVIQNPRYQVTQFGKPVTLSCSQTLNHNVMYWYQQKSSQAPKLLFHYYDKDFNNEADTPDNFQSRRPNTSFCFLDIRSPGLGDTAMYLCATSTATASGRTLGETQYFGPGTRLLVL.

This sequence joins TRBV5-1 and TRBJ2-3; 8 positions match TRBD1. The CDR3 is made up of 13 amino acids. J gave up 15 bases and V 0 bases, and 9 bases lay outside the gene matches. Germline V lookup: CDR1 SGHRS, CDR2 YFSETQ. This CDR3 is CASSLERGQVFYF. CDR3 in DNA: TGCGCCAGCAGCTTGGAAAGGGGACAGGTGTTCTATTTT.